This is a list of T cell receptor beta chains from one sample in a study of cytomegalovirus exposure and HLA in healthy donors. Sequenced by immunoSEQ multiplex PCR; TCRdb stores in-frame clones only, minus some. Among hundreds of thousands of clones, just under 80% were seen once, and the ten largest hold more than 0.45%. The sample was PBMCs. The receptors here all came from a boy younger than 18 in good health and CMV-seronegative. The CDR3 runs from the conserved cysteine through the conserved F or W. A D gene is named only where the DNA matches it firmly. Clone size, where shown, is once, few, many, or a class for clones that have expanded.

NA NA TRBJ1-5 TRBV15 TGTGCCACCAGCAGAGATGGGAGTGACAATCAGCCCCAGCATTTT CATSRDGSDNQPQHF
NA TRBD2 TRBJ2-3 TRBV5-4 TGTGCCAGCAGCCCCGGGGGGACTAGTCTGCCAGATACGCAGTATTTT CASSPGGTSLPDTQYF
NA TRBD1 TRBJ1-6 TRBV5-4 TGTGCCAGCAGCTTACAGGGGGGTAATTCACCCCTCCACTTT CASSLQGGNSPLHF
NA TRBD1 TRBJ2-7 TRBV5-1 TGCGCCAGCAGCCCGGGACAGGGCTACTACGAGCAGTACTTC CASSPGQGYYEQYF
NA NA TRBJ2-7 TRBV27 TGTGCCAGCAGTTTCGGCGGCGGACAACACCCCTACGAGCAGTACTTC CASSFGGGQHPYEQYF
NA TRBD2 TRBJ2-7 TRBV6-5 TGTGCCAGCAGTTTATCTAGCGGGAGGGCGTCCTACGAGCAGTACTTC CASSLSSGRASYEQYF
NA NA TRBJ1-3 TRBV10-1 TGCGCCAGCAGTGACCCCGGGAGCGAAGGAAACACCATATATTTT CASSDPGSEGNTIYF
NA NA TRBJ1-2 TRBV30 TGTGCCTGGAGCGGGGGTCGAGCTAACTATGGCTACACCTTC CAWSGGRANYGYTF
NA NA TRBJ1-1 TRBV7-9 TGTGCCAGCAGCCTACCGTACAACACTGAAGCTTTCTTT CASSLPYNTEAFF
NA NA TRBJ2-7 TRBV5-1 TGCGCCAGCAGCTTGGAGGGGAGGACCCCCCCCGAGCAGTACTTC CASSLEGRTPPEQYF
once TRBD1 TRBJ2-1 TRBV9 TGTGCCAGCAGCTCGGGACAGACCTACAATGAGCAGTTCTTC CASSSGQTYNEQFF
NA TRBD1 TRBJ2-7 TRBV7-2 TGTGCCAGCAGCTTCCGGACAGGGGGGGACTACGAGCAGTACTTC CASSFRTGGDYEQYF
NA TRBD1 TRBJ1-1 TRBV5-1 TGCGCCAGCGACAGGGACTCCGGGAGCACTGAAGCTTTCTTT CASDRDSGSTEAFF